This T cell receptor (beta chain) was documented in a study of CD8+ T cells in alopecia areata. Study findings and constraints: The study found TCR sharing across patients less clear than in mice, possibly for HLA reasons.

CD4+ cells underwent sorting into CD25+CD127- cells for several patients. Regarding this clone: Its antigen remains unidentified.

Extracted RNA was reverse transcribed, and the resulting cDNA served as sequencing template. Only in-frame clones appear in the TCRdb table, and some are missing; sequencing was by immunoSEQ multiplex PCR. The profile shows 37,000 or so clones, less than 55% of them singletons. V was pared by 4 bases and J by 6 bases, with 18 bases between. The CDR3 totals 15 residues. Germline CDR1 is GTSNPN and CDR2 is SVGIG (reference sequence). The chain combines TRBV30 with TRBJ2-2; no clear D. This receptor was obtained from a human donor with alopecia areata. The sample was CD4+ Tregs sorted from blood. As DNA, the CDR3 is TGTGCCTGGAAGAGGCAGGCCCTAGGAGCCGGGGAGCTGTTTTTT. It yields the protein CAWKRQALGAGELFF.